These 26 T cell receptor beta chains came from one sample sequenced in a study of early T cells in non-severe SARS-CoV-2 infection. TCRdb ran MiXCR on the 5' RACE reads and lists one entry per CDR3 protein. The table records over 30,000 distinct CDR3 sequences, around 5.8% of them present only once. The sequencing input was whole blood. The receptors derive from an adult who was a healthcare worker with PCR-confirmed SARS-CoV-2 infection or an uninfected control (not recorded which).

As concerns this clonotype: Germline is not matched at one junction end, which may reflect a read error. The rearrangement uses TRBV28 and TRBJ1-3; D not resolved. Germline V gene data show CDR1 as MDHEN and CDR2 as SYDVKM. The CDR3 totals 15 residues. The CDR3 region has the DNA TGTGCCAGCAGTTTAGGCTTAATCTCTGAAAACGCCATATATTTT. Translation gives CASSLGLISENAIYF.

This clonotype has a count of ten or more. The genes are TRBV7-9 and TRBJ2-3, with unresolved D. Germline V gives CDR1 SEHNR, CDR2 FQNEAQ (reference sequence). The CDR3 consists of 15 residues. V lost 5 bases, J lost 1 base, and 13 bases lay in between. In DNA form, the CDR3 reads TGTGCCAGCAGCCGCTTTCGTGGTGGCACAGATACGCAGTATTTT. Translating it yields CASSRFRGGTDTQYF.

This clonotype has ten or more counts. The chain combines TRBV4-1 with TRBJ2-7; D gene ambiguous. The germline V gene has CDR1 MGHRA and CDR2 YSYEKL. CDR3 length equals 12 residues. Deletions cut 0 bases from V and 3 bases from J, with 3 bases between. The CDR3 loop is CASSQDSYEQYF. CDR3 nucleotides: TGCGCCAGCAGCCAAGACAGCTACGAGCAGTACTTC.

This rearrangement joins TRBV5-4 to TRBJ1-6; a possible D gene is TRBD1 (5 bases). The germline CDR1 and CDR2 sequences are SGHNT and YYREEE (reference sequence). CDR3 length equals 14 residues. V was trimmed by 3 bases and J by 7 bases, leaving 11 bases between them. The CDR3 coding sequence is TGTGCCAGCAGCTCAAAGGGGAGGAATTCACCCCTCCACTTT. Its protein is CASSSKGRNSPLHF.

This clonotype was counted many times. The chain links TRBV12-3 or TRBV12-4 to TRBJ1-2, with D uncertain. The CDR3 length is 13 residues. V was pared by 1 base and J by 5 bases, with 8 bases between. CDR3 region: CASSLGTQYGYTF. The CDR3 nucleotides read TGTGCCAGCAGTTTAGGGACCCAGTATGGCTACACCTTC.

This clonotype came up many times. The V and J genes are TRBV6-5 and TRBJ1-2, with D perhaps matching TRBD1 (5 bases). V was shortened by 4 bases and J by 8 bases, with 17 bases between the two germline ends. Looked up from germline, CDR1 is MNHEY and CDR2 is SVGAGI. The CDR3 is made up of 14 amino acids. As DNA, the CDR3 is TGTGCCAGCAGTTCCACTCAGGGTTCAGAAGGCTACACCTTC. This codes for CASSSTQGSEGYTF.

This clonotype was detected ten times or more. The rearrangement joins TRBV21-1 to TRBJ2-2; no check of the table's D call, TRBD1, against the DNA was made. TRBV21-1 is deemed a pseudogene. The CDR3 contains 14 residues. CDR3 sequence: CASSKEGVDGELFF. CDR3 coding DNA: TGTGCCAGCAGCAAAGAGGGGGTTGACGGGGAGCTGTTTTTT.

This clonotype occurred many times. This chain uses TRBV2 with TRBJ1-1; D is unresolved. Trimming left V 9 bases short and J 3 bases short, with 14 bases between. Germline values: CDR1 SNHLY, CDR2 FYNNEI. The CDR3 runs 13 residues. DNA for the CDR3: TGTGCCAGTCGGGAGAAGTTTGACACTGAAGCTTTCTTT. The encoded protein is CASREKFDTEAFF.

In its sample, this clonotype was seen many times. The chain combines TRBV7-9 with TRBJ2-5; TRBD1 might be the D (6 bases). V was pared by 2 bases and J by 5 bases, with 21 bases between. From germline, CDR1 is SEHNR and CDR2 FQNEAQ (reference sequence). This CDR3 has 17 residues. CDR3 coding DNA: TGTGCCAGCAGCTTACCCCTCAGCATTGGGACACAGGAGACCCAGTACTTC. Translated, it gives CASSLPLSIGTQETQYF.

This clonotype was counted a few times. The rearrangement uses TRBV9 and TRBJ2-1; D is undetermined. Germline-derived CDR1 and CDR2 are SGDLS and YYNGEE. This CDR3 comprises 16 residues. V dropped 0 bases and J dropped 3 bases, with 13 bases sitting between them. This CDR3 is CASSVGRESFYNEQFF. The CDR3 nucleotides are TGTGCCAGCAGCGTAGGACGCGAGTCCTTCTACAATGAGCAGTTCTTC. The whole variable domain, filled in from reference TRBV9 and TRBJ2-1, reads DSGVTQTPKHLITATGQRVTLRCSPRSGDLSVYWYQQSLDQGLQFLIQYYNGEERAKGNILERFSAQQFPDLHSELNLSSLELGDSALYFCASSVGRESFYNEQFFGPGTRLTVL.

This clonotype appeared many times. V gene TRBV6-6 combines with J gene TRBJ1-1; D possibly corresponds to TRBD1 (5 bases). Germline CDR1 and CDR2: MNHNY and SVGAGI (reference sequence). The CDR3 is 16 amino acids. V lost 5 bases, J lost 1 base, and 17 bases lay in between. CDR3 region: CASSGSGARENTEAFF. The CDR3 DNA is TGTGCCAGCAGTGGGTCCGGGGCAAGGGAGAACACTGAAGCTTTCTTT.

This clonotype was counted many times. The chain couples TRBV4-1 to TRBJ2-2; D is tentatively TRBD1 or TRBD2 (5 bases each). CDR3 length: 16 residues. Trimming removed 2 bases from V and 4 bases from J, with 14 bases in between. Germline values: CDR1 MGHRA, CDR2 YSYEKL. CDR3: CASSQTQGRGTGELFF. The CDR3 DNA sequence: TGCGCCAGCAGCCAAACGCAGGGCCGGGGCACCGGGGAGCTGTTTTTT.

This clonotype was counted ten times or more. This chain uses TRBV19 with TRBJ2-1; TRBD1 matches at 10 bases. V lost 5 bases, J lost 8 bases, and 9 bases stayed unmatched. The CDR3 runs to 15 residues. The V gene's germline CDR1 is LNHDA and CDR2 SQIVND (reference sequence). The CDR3 DNA sequence: TGTGCCAGTAGTGTGGGGGACAGGGGTTATGATGAGCAGTTCTTC. Translated, it gives CASSVGDRGYDEQFF.

This clonotype was seen a few times. This rearrangement joins TRBV14 to TRBJ2-7; TRBD1 agrees at 9 bases. Germline CDR1 SGHDN, CDR2 FVKESK. J lost 2 bases, V lost 1 base, and 6 bases had no gene match. The CDR3 totals 16 residues. The CDR3 DNA is TGTGCCAGCAGCCAAGGACCCGGGACAGGGCCCTACGAGCAGTACTTC. Amino acid sequence: CASSQGPGTGPYEQYF. The full variable domain, in which reference TRBV14 and TRBJ2-7 provide the parts outside the CDR3, is EAGVTQFPSHSVIEKGQTVTLRCDPISGHDNLYWYRRVMGKEIKFLLHFVKESKQDESGMPNNRFLAERTGGTYSTLKVQPAELEDSGVYFCASSQGPGTGPYEQYFGPGTRLTVT.

This clonotype appeared many times. The chain uses TRBV4-1 and TRBJ2-6; D is perhaps TRBD2 (5 bases). This CDR3 is 15 amino acids long. The V gene's germline CDR1 is MGHRA and CDR2 YSYEKL. V lost 6 bases, J lost 2 bases, and 11 bases lay in between. For the CDR3, the DNA is TGCGCCAGCAGACTCACGGGAACTGGGGCCAACGTCCTGACTTTC. Encoded protein: CASRLTGTGANVLTF.

This clonotype was seen repeatedly, ten times or more. The J gene is TRBJ1-2, the V gene TRBV19; no clear D. Trimming took off 5 bases at V and 7 bases at J, with 11 bases between the two ends. CDR1 is LNHDA, CDR2 SQIVND, per germline (reference sequence). This CDR3 is built from 12 residues. Here the CDR3 DNA reads TGTGCCAGTAGTTTTTCCTATGGTGGCTACACCTTC. Residues: CASSFSYGGYTF.

This clonotype was seen repeatedly, ten times or more. The chain recombines TRBV7-9 with TRBJ2-1, with a possible D match to TRBD1 (6 bases). The CDR3 length is 17 residues. Germline CDR1 and CDR2: SEHNR and FQNEAQ (reference sequence). The V end was cut by 2 bases, the J end by 3 bases, with 17 bases between. This CDR3 is CASSLQGSAWGYNEQFF. The CDR3 DNA follows: TGTGCCAGCAGCTTACAGGGGAGCGCCTGGGGCTACAATGAGCAGTTCTTC. Full variable domain (missing parts from reference TRBV7-9 and TRBJ2-1): DTGVSQNPRHKITKRGQNVTFRCDPISEHNRLYWYRQTLGQGPEFLTYFQNEAQLEKSRLLSDRFSAERPKGSFSTLEIQRTEQGDSAMYLCASSLQGSAWGYNEQFFGPGTRLTVL.

Sample share makes this clonotype medium-sized. V usage is TRBV4-1 and J usage is TRBJ1-2; D not certain. The CDR3 loop spans 14 amino acids. The germline gives CDR1 MGHRA, CDR2 YSYEKL. With 0 bases removed from V and 4 bases from J, the gap between germline ends came to 9 bases. The chain's CDR3 is CASSQDLVPYGYTF. The CDR3 DNA sequence: TGCGCCAGCAGCCAAGATCTCGTACCCTATGGCTACACCTTC.

This clonotype was detected ten times or more. V gene TRBV20-1 combines with J gene TRBJ2-3; tentatively, D is TRBD1 (5 bases). The CDR3 length is 15 residues. Germline CDR1 reads DFQATT; CDR2 reads SNEGSKA (reference sequence). Trimming took off 0 bases at V and 5 bases at J, with 15 bases between the two ends. CDR3 amino acids: CSARDPDKVGDTQYF. In DNA, the CDR3 is TGCAGTGCTAGAGACCCGGACAAGGTCGGAGATACGCAGTATTTT.

Details on this clonotype: A much more abundant neighbour one base away suggests this may be a read error. The chain couples TRBV7-9 to TRBJ2-3; no firm D call. The CDR3 runs 13 residues. Germline CDR1 SEHNR, CDR2 FQNEAQ (reference sequence). Trimming removed 2 bases from V and 4 bases from J, with 7 bases in between. The CDR3 loop is CASSLLVADTQYF. DNA for the CDR3: TGTGCCAGCAGCTTATTGGTGGCAGATACGCAGTATTTT.

Many counts were recorded for this clonotype. The V and J genes are TRBV24-1 and TRBJ1-1; no definite D call. Trimming cost V 3 bases and J 8 bases, with 12 bases left between them. The V gene's germline CDR1 is KGHDR and CDR2 SFDVKD. The CDR3 runs to 13 residues. The chain's CDR3 is CATSDPGRTEAFF. CDR3 nucleotide sequence: TGTGCCACCAGTGATCCGGGAAGGACGGAAGCTTTCTTT.

This chain uses TRBV6-4 with TRBJ2-3; TRBD1 matches at 7 bases. J was trimmed by 0 bases and V by 2 bases; bases with no gene match: 5. CDR1 MRHNA and CDR2 SNTAGT come from the germline V gene. The CDR3 runs to 16 residues. CDR3 DNA: TGTGCCAGCAGTGACGCCGGGACAGCAAGCACAGATACGCAGTATTTT. Translation: CASSDAGTASTDTQYF.

This clonotype was detected ten times or more. The V call is TRBV19, the J call TRBJ1-4; no definite D call. V lost 6 bases, J lost 0 bases, and 8 bases lay in between. The CDR3 is made up of 14 amino acids. CDR1 LNHDA and CDR2 SQIVND come from the germline V gene (reference sequence). The chain's CDR3 is CASRSLSTNEKLFF. The CDR3 coding sequence is TGTGCCAGTAGATCGCTATCAACTAATGAAAAACTGTTTTTT.

The V call is TRBV6-2 or TRBV6-3, the J call TRBJ2-5, with 9 bases matching TRBD1. CDR3 length: 15 amino acids. The germline V gene has CDR1 MNHEY and CDR2 SVGEGT. V shed 5 bases and J 3 bases; nucleotides not matched to a gene: 7. The CDR3 DNA follows: TGTGCCAGCAGTGGCGCCGGGACAGGGAAAGAGACCCAGTACTTC. Protein product: CASSGAGTGKETQYF.

The chain is built from TRBV5-6 and TRBJ2-1; 7 bases fit TRBD2. Germline V gives CDR1 SGHDT, CDR2 YYEEEE. V trimming: 0 bases; J trimming: 9 bases; junction bases outside the gene matches: 3. CDR3 size: 13 residues. The CDR3 loop is CASSLAWGGEQFF. The CDR3 coding sequence is TGTGCCAGCAGCTTGGCCTGGGGGGGTGAGCAGTTCTTC.

This clonotype was recorded many times. V is TRBV7-8 and J is TRBJ2-5; 11 nucleotides line up with TRBD2. Germline V gene lookup returns CDR1 SGHVS and CDR2 FQNEAQ. The V gene end was trimmed by 5 bases and the J gene end by 2 bases; junction bases not matched to a gene: 10. This CDR3 contains 17 residues. This CDR3 is CASSRLAGGRLQETQYF. CDR3 coding DNA: TGTGCCAGCAGCCGTTTAGCGGGAGGGCGCCTTCAAGAGACCCAGTACTTC.